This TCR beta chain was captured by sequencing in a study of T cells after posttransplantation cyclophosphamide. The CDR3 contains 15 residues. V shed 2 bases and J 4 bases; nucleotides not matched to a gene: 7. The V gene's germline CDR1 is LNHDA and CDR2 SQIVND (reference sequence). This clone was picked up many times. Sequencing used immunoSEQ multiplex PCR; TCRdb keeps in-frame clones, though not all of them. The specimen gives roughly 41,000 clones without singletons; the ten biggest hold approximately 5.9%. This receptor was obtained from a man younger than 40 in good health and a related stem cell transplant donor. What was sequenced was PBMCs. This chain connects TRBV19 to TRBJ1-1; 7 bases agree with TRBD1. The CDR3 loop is CASSILEGAGTEAFF. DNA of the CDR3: TGTGCCAGTAGTATATTGGAGGGGGCAGGCACTGAAGCTTTCTTT.